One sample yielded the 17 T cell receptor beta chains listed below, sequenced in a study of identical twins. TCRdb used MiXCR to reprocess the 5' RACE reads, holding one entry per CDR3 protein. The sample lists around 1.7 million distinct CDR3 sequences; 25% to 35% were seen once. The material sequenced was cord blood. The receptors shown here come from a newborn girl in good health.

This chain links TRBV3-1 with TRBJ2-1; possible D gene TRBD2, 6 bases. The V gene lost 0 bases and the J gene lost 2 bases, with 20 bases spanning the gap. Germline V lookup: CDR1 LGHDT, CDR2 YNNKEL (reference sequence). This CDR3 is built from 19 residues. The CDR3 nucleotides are TGTGCCAGCAGCCAAGATACCCGGCGGAGGCGGGATACCTACAATGAGCAGTTCTTC. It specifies CASSQDTRRRRDTYNEQFF.

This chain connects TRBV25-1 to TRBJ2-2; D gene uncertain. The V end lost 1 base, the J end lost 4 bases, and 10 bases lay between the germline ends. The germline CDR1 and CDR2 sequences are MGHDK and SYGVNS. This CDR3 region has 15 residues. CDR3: CASSESPRVTGELFF. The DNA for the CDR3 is TGTGCCAGCAGTGAATCCCCGCGAGTCACCGGGGAGCTGTTTTTT.

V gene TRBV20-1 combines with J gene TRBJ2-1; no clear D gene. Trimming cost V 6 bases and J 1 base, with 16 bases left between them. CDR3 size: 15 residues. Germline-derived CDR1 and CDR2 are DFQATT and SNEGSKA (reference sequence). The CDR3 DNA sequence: TGCAGTGCCCGAGGACGGAAGGCATCCTACAATGAGCAGTTCTTC. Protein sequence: CSARGRKASYNEQFF.

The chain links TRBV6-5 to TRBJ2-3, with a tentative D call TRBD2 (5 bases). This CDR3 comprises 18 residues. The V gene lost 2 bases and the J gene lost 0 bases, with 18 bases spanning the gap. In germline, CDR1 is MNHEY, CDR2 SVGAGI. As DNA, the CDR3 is TGTGCCAGCAGTTACGGTTCTTTGCCTAGCTCTAGCACAGATACGCAGTATTTT. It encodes CASSYGSLPSSSTDTQYF.

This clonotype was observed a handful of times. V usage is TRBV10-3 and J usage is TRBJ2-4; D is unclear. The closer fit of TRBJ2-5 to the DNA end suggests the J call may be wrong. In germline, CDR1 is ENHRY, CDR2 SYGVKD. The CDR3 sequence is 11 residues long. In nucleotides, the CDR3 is TGTGCCATAATGGCCAAAGAGACCCAGTACTTC. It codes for CAIMAKETQYF.

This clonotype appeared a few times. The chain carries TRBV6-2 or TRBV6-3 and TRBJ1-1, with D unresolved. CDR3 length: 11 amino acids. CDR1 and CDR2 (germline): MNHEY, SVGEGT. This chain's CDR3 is CGWRWHTEAFF. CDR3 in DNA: TGTGGCTGGCGGTGGCACACTGAAGCTTTCTTT.

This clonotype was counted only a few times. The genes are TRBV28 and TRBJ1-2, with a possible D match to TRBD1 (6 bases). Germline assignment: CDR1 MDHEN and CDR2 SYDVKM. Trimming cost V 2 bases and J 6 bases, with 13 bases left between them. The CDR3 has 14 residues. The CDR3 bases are TGTGCCAGCAGTTTAAATGAGGGGGTGGATGGCTACACCTTC. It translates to CASSLNEGVDGYTF.

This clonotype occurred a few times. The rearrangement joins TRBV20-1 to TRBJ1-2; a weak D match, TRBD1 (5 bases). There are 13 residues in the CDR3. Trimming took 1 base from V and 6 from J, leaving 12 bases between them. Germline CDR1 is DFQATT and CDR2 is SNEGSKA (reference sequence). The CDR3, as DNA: TGCAGTGCTAGAGTTTCGTGGGGGGATGGCTACACCTTC. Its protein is CSARVSWGDGYTF.

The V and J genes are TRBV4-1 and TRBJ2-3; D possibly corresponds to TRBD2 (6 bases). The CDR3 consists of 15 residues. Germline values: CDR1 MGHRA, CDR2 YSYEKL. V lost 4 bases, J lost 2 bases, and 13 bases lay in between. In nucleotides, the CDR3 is TGCGCCAGCAGCCGAGCGGGCCCTAACACAGATACGCAGTATTTT. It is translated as CASSRAGPNTDTQYF.

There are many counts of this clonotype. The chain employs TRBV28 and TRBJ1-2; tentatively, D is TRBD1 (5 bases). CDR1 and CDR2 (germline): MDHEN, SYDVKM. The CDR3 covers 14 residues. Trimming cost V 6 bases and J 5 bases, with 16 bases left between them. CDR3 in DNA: TGTGCCAGCAGCTCTAGGACAAACCCTTATGGCTACACCTTC. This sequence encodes CASSSRTNPYGYTF.

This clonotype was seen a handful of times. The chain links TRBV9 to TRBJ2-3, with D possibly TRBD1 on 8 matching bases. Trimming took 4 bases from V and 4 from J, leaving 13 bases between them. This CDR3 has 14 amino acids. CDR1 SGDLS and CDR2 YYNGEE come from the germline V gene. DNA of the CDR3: TGTGCCAGCAGCTCACAGGGGGGGCCAGATACGCAGTATTTT. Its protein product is CASSSQGGPDTQYF.

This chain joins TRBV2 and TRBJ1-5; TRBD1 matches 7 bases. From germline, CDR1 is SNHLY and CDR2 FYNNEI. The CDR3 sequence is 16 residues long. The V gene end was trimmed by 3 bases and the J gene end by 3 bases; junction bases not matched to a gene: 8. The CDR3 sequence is CASSDRTGKNNQPQHF. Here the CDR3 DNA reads TGTGCCAGCAGTGACCGGACAGGTAAAAACAATCAGCCCCAGCATTTT.

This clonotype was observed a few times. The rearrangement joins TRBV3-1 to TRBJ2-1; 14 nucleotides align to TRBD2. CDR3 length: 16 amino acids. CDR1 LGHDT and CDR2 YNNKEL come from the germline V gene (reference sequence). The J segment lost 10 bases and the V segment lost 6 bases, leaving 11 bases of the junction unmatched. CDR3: CASSQRTSGRRGEQFF. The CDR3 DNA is TGTGCCAGCAGTCAACGGACTAGCGGGAGGCGGGGGGAGCAGTTCTTC.

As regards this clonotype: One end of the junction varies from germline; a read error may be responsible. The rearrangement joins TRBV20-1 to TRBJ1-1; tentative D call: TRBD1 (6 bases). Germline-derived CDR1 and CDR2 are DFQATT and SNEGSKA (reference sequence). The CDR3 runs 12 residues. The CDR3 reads CIATTGMTEAFF. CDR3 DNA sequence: TGCATTGCTACTACAGGGATGACTGAAGCTTTCTTT.

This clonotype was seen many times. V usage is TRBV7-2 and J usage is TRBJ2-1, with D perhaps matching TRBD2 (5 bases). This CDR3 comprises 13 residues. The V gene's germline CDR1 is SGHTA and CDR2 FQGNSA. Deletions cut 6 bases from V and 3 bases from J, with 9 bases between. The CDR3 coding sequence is TGTGCCAGCAGTTCCCGGGACTACAATGAGCAGTTCTTC. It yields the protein CASSSRDYNEQFF.

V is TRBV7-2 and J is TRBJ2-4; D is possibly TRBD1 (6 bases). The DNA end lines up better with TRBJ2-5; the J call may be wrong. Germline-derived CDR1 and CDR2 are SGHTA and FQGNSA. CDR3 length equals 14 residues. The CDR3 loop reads CASSRTTRGETQYF. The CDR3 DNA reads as TGTGCCAGCAGCCGCACCACAAGGGGGGAGACCCAGTACTTC.

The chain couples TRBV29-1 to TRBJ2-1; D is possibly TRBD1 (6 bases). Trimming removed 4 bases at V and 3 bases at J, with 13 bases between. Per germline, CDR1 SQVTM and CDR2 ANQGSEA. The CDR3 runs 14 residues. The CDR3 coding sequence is TGCAGCGTTGCTGACAGGACCCACTACAATGAGCAGTTCTTC. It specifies CSVADRTHYNEQFF.